This TCR beta chain was found in a study of T cells in Graves' hyperthyroidism and ophthalmopathy. Study-level information: Pretreatment peripheral blood was obtained at initial diagnosis. Overall study findings and caveats: Ophthalmopathy onset followed model prediction by a median approximately 6.2 months. Most clonotypes expanded in thyroid above 0.001 were likewise present in blood.

Ten or more counts support this clonotype. Its antigen is not known. Graves' hyperthyroidism qualified as stable when ophthalmopathy did not progress within 18 months. The trim removed 0 bases at V and 6 bases at J, leaving 8 bases unmatched. The CDR3 is made up of 18 amino acids. Germline lookup yields CDR1 MNHNS and CDR2 SASEGT. RNA transcripts served as the template for amplifying TCR beta CDR3 regions. Using the HTBI primer set, a first-round RT-PCR was run on the TCR CDR3. TCRdb used MiXCR to reprocess the multiplex PCR reads, holding one entry per CDR3 protein. The top ten hold 9.2% of the sample, which has about 360,000 distinct CDR3 sequences, roughly 13% seen once.

Sequencing was performed on blood. This clonotype originated in a woman between 18 and 29 years old with Graves' hyperthyroidism. This chain joins TRBV6-1 and TRBJ2-3; 14 nucleotides align to TRBD2. CDR3 DNA sequence: TGTGCCAGCAGTGAAGCGCTTCGGACTAGCGGGAGGAAGGATACGCAGTATTTT. Translated: CASSEALRTSGRKDTQYF.